The T cell receptor beta chain under discussion was sequenced for a study of blood T cells in healthy people across ages. The use of a sample-barcoded 5' primer and a J-beta primer mix characterized a second PCR of about 7 to 12 cycles. Each sample yielded at least 3 million CDR3-containing paired-end reads. Via MiXCR, TCRdb re-called the 5' RACE reads, giving one row per CDR3 protein. Here the sample spans approximately 800,000 distinct CDR3 sequences, 58% being singletons. The length of the CDR3 is 15 residues. Looked up from germline, CDR1 is SGHAT and CDR2 is FQNNGV. Only a few counts were recorded for this clonotype. Each sample used at least 6.5 million PBMCs.

The source material was blood. The receptor's source is a man aged 30 to 45 in good health. V is TRBV11-2 and J is TRBJ2-4, with 7 positions matching TRBD2. The better agreement between TRBJ2-7 and the DNA end casts doubt on the J call. The CDR3 bases are TGTGCCAGCAGCCGAATCCCGGGACTAAGATACGAGCAGTACTTC. It specifies CASSRIPGLRYEQYF.